This T cell receptor beta chain came from a study of CD8 T cells in ankylosing spondylitis. Findings and caveats of the study: A number of the motif variants had already been described in reactive arthritis synovial fluid and blood. Disease-linked clones bore a CD8+ phenotype, appearing relatively rarely in peripheral blood. Among TCR beta sequences, a motif of under 10 highly homologous variants appeared characteristic of ankylosing spondylitis blood. It was reported that disease-linked clones were significantly enriched in matched ankylosing spondylitis synovial fluid.

This clonotype was detected a few times. The target antigen is unknown. A quantitative 5'-RACE method, one with molecular barcodes, was used to make TCR beta libraries. TCRdb re-called the 5' RACE reads through MiXCR, storing one row per CDR3 protein. The sample includes roughly 400,000 distinct CDR3 sequences, around 24% of them seen just once. The V end was cut by 0 bases, the J end by 0 bases, with 9 bases between. The CDR3 length is 16 residues. Germline V gives CDR1 LGHNT, CDR2 FRNRAP. This chain uses TRBV12-5 with TRBJ2-1; D may be TRBD2 (5 bases). The TCR was taken from a male donor with ankylosing spondylitis. Sequencing was performed on blood, either unsorted or a sorted T cell fraction (not recorded which). CDR3 sequence reads: CASGLVMGSSYNEQFF. In DNA form, the CDR3 reads TGTGCTAGTGGTTTGGTAATGGGGAGCTCCTACAATGAGCAGTTCTTC.